This T cell receptor beta chain was captured in a study of blood T cell repertoires in COVID-19. Turning to the study itself: Samples taken during acute and convalescent COVID-19 were collected in the United States, Italy and Spain. The analysed material was cDNA or gDNA that came from T cells, B-cell-depleted T cells, or PBMCs.

Germline CDR1 SEHNR, CDR2 FQNEAQ (reference sequence). Between the trimmed V and J ends, which lost 4 bases and 0 bases, there was a span of 14 bases. This CDR3 spans 16 amino acids. The count of this clone is one. TCRdb's copy holds only in-frame clones and misses some; the assay was immunoSEQ multiplex PCR. This table has 55,000 to 75,000 clones, 89% appearing once. The sequenced sample was peripheral blood. The clonotype originates from a man aged 55 to 70 with acute or convalescent COVID-19. This sequence joins TRBV7-9 and TRBJ2-3, with a possible D match to TRBD2 (6 bases). The CDR3 spells CASSSLVAVSTDTQYF. The CDR3 nucleotides read TGTGCCAGCAGCTCCCTAGTAGCGGTGAGCACAGATACGCAGTATTTT.